This T cell receptor beta chain came from a study of blood T cell repertoires in COVID-19. Background on the study: Both acute and convalescent COVID-19 samples were obtained from the United States, Italy and Spain.

Those who participated ranged in age from roughly 18 to 89 years and resided in about two dozen US areas. Two negative PCRs, clearance, or symptom resolution were required of recovered Cohort 3 donors. TCRdb's copy holds only in-frame clones and misses some; the assay was immunoSEQ multiplex PCR. Here the sample spans about 160,000 clones, around 84% being singletons. Germline CDR1 is MNHEY and CDR2 is SVGAGI. Unmatched junction bases numbered 3, after V lost 4 bases and J lost 4 bases. The CDR3 runs 14 residues. Source material: PBMCs or T cells enriched from blood (not recorded which). The receptor comes from a woman between 45 and 60 years old who had recovered from COVID-19. The V call is TRBV6-5, the J call TRBJ2-7; 11 bases align to TRBD1. The CDR3, as DNA: TGTGCCAGCAGTTGGACAGGGGGCTGGTACGAGCAGTACTTC. This codes for CASSWTGGWYEQYF.